This section outlines one T cell receptor (beta chain) sequence together with its context. Its target is unknown. This specimen comes from a study of T-cell memory formation after mild COVID-19. Overall study: Clustering of TCRs was largely donor specific.

The germline V gene encodes CDR1 LNHNV and CDR2 YYDKDF (reference sequence). This CDR3 contains 15 residues. V lost 3 bases and J lost 2, with 12 bases in between. General study results and limits: CD4/CD8 balance characterized clones contracting day 15 to 85, and CD4+ skew characterized later expanders. The main location of contracting CD4+ clones was CM and EM, and that of contracting CD8+ clones was EMRA. Pre-infection memory harbored some responding clones, suggesting cross-reactive memory joined.

MiXCR was run by TCRdb on the 5' RACE reads, yielding one entry per CDR3 protein. The table shows more than 300,000 distinct CDR3 sequences, with roughly 19% occurring only once. The chain combines TRBV15 with TRBJ2-3; no clear D gene. Sequenced sample: PBMCs or a T cell subset sorted from them (not recorded which). The origin of this receptor is a man younger than 35 who had mild COVID-19 (a few samples of this study predate the infection). Cell type and time point are not known. CDR3 in amino acids: CATSSGVRLTDTQYF. The DNA for the CDR3 is TGTGCCACCAGCAGTGGGGTTCGCCTCACAGATACGCAGTATTTT.